These 8 T cell receptor beta chains came from one sample sequenced in a study of T cell responses to AZD1222 COVID-19 vaccine. TCRdb keeps only in-frame clones here, not all; method: immunoSEQ multiplex PCR. The repertoire has 90,000 to 120,000 clones, about 93% of them found once; the top ten carry about 20%. The specimen was peripheral blood, collected on day 0 of AZD1222 vaccination. The source of these receptors is an adult in good health.

The V gene is TRBV7-6, the J gene TRBJ1-5, with a possible D match to TRBD1 (6 bases). The CDR3 length is 17 residues. Trimming stripped 6 bases from V and 0 bases from J, with 18 bases between. Germline V gives CDR1 SGHVS, CDR2 FNYEAQ. CDR3 nucleotides: TGTGCCAGCAGTTGGGACACCTCGAAATATAGCAATCAGCCCCAGCATTTT. Amino acids: CASSWDTSKYSNQPQHF.

Details on this clone: Sequence at one end of the junction differs from germline and may be a read error. The rearrangement joins TRBV6-1 to TRBJ2-7; TRBD1 matches at 9 bases. This CDR3 is built from 11 residues. CDR1 and CDR2 from the germline V gene are MNHNS and SASEGT. The CDR3 DNA reads TGTGCCAGCAGTGAAGCGGGACAGGGCCACTTC. As protein: CASSEAGQGHF.

This chain uses TRBV18 with TRBJ1-1; D is unclear. The CDR3 runs 14 residues. Germline V gives CDR1 KGHSH, CDR2 LQKENI. Trimming removed 2 bases at V and 3 bases at J, with 10 bases between. Here the CDR3 DNA reads TGTGCCAGCTCACCATCGGGAAGGGACACTGAAGCTTTCTTT. Protein sequence: CASSPSGRDTEAFF.

V gene TRBV5-1 combines with J gene TRBJ2-7, with D hard to call. Trimming cost V 4 bases and J 1 base, with 15 bases left between them. Germline V lookup: CDR1 SGHRS, CDR2 YFSETQ. The CDR3 is 15 amino acids. CDR3 DNA: TGCGCCAGCAGCCCCGCCTCAGAAGCTTCCTACGAGCAGTACTTC. Translating gives CASSPASEASYEQYF.

The sample holds a few counts of this clone. The chain uses TRBV13 and TRBJ2-5; 7 bases line up with TRBD1. This CDR3 comprises 16 residues. J lost 2 bases, V lost 5 bases, and 11 bases had no gene match. Germline CDR1 and CDR2: PRHDT and FYEKMQ (reference sequence). The CDR3 bases are TGTGCCAGCAGCGCGGGCCGGACAGGACAGCAAGAGACCCAGTACTTC. Its translation: CASSAGRTGQQETQYF.

This clone appeared once. The chain links TRBV4-3 to TRBJ1-4, with 10 bases aligning to TRBD1. The germline gives CDR1 LGHNA, CDR2 YSLEER. The CDR3 is 15 residues long. The V gene end was trimmed by 3 bases and the J gene end by 8 bases; junction bases not matched to a gene: 6. The CDR3 sequence is CASSHRQGALEKLFF. The CDR3 DNA is TGCGCCAGCAGCCACCGACAGGGGGCCTTAGAAAAACTGTTTTTT.

The chain combines TRBV6-4 with TRBJ1-1; D gene uncertain. Trimming took off 5 bases at V and 3 bases at J, with 13 bases between the two ends. CDR1 and CDR2 from the germline V gene are MRHNA and SNTAGT. CDR3 length: 14 amino acids. The CDR3 reads CASSREAADTEAFF. The DNA for the CDR3 is TGTGCCAGCAGTCGAGAGGCGGCGGACACTGAAGCTTTCTTT.

The chain is built from TRBV10-3 and TRBJ1-6; no clear D gene. The CDR3 totals 14 residues. V gave up 3 bases and J gave up 9 bases, with 12 bases separating them. The germline V gene encodes CDR1 ENHRY and CDR2 SYGVKD. DNA of the CDR3: TGTGCCATCAGTGAAGGGCAGAATTTTTCACCCCTCCACTTT. It codes for CAISEGQNFSPLHF.